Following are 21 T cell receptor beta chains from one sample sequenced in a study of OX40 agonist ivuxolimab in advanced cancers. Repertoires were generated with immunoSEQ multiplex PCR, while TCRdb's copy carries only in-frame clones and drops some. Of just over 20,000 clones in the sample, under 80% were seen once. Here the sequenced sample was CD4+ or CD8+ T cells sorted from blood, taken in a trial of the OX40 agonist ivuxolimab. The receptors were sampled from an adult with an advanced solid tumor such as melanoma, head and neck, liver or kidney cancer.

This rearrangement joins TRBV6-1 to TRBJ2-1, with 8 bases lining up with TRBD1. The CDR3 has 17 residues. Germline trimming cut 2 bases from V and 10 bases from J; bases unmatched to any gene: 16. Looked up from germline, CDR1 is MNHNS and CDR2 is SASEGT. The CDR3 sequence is CASSEFALGQGPWEQFF. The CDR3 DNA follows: TGTGCCAGCAGTGAATTTGCGTTAGGACAGGGCCCCTGGGAGCAGTTCTTC.

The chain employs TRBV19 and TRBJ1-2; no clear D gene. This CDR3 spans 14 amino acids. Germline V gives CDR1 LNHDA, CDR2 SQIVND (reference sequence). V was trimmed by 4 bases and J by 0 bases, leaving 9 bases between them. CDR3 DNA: TGTGCCAGTAGTACGGACCGATCTAACTATGGCTACACCTTC. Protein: CASSTDRSNYGYTF.

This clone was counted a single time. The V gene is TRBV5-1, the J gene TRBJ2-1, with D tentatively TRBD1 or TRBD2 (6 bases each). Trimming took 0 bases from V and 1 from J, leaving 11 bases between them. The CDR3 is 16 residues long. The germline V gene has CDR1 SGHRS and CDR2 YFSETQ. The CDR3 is CASSLVGGTSYNEQFF. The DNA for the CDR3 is TGCGCCAGCAGCTTGGTTGGGGGGACATCCTACAATGAGCAGTTCTTC.

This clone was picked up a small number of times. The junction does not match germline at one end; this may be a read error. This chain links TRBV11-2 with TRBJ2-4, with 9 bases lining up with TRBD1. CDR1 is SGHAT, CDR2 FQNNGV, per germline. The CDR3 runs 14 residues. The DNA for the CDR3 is TGTGCCAGCAGCTTAGATGGGGACAGGGCCTCGGAGGACTTC. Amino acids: CASSLDGDRASEDF.

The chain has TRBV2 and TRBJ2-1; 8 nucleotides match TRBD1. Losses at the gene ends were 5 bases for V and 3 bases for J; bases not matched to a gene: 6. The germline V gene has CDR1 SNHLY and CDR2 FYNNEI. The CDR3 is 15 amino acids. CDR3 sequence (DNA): TGTGCCAGCAGTCCCGGACAGGGATTCTACAATGAGCAGTTCTTC. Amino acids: CASSPGQGFYNEQFF.

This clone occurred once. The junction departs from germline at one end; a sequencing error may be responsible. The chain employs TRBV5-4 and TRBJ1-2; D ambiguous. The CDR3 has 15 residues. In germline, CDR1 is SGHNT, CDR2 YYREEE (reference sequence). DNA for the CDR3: TGCGCCAGCAGCCAAGAAGTAGCGGCAAACTATGGCTACACCTTC. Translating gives CASSQEVAANYGYTF.

The CDR3 sequence: CATSRMSGQDTEAFF. The CDR3 nucleotides are TGTGCCACCAGCAGGATGTCAGGGCAGGACACTGAAGCTTTCTTT. The V and J genes are TRBV15 and TRBJ1-1; TRBD1 might be the D (5 bases). CDR3 length: 15 residues. Trimming pared 3 bases from V and 3 bases from J, leaving 14 bases between. Germline CDR1 LNHNV, CDR2 YYDKDF (reference sequence).

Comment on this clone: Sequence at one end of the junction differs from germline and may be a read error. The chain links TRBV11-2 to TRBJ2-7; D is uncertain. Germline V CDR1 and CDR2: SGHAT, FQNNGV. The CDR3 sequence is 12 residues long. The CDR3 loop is CASSLVRDRAPF. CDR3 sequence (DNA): TGTGCCAGCAGCTTAGTCCGTGATAGGGCCCCGTTC.

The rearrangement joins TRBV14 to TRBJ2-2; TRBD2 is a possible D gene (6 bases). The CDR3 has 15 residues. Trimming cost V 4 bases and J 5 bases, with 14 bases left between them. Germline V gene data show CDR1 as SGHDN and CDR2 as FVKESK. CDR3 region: CASSPRLVGTGELFF. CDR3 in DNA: TGTGCCAGCAGCCCACGACTAGTTGGGACCGGGGAGCTGTTTTTT.

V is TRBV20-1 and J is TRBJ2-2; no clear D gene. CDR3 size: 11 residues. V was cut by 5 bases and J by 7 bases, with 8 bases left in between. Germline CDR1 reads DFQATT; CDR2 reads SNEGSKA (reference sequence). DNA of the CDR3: TGCAGTGCTCCCTGGTTCGGGGAGCTGTTTTTT. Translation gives CSAPWFGELFF.

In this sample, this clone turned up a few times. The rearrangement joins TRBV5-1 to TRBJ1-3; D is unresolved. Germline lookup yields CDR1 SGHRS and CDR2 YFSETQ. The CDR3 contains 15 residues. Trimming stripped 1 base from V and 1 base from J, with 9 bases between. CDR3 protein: CASSLTAASGNTIYF. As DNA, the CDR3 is TGCGCCAGCAGCTTGACAGCAGCGTCTGGAAACACCATATATTTT.

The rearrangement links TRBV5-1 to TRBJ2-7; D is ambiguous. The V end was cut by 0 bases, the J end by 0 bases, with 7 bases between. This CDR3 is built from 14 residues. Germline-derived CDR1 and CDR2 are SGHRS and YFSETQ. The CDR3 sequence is CASSLGSVSYEQYF. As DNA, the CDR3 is TGCGCCAGCAGCTTGGGGTCAGTCTCCTACGAGCAGTACTTC.

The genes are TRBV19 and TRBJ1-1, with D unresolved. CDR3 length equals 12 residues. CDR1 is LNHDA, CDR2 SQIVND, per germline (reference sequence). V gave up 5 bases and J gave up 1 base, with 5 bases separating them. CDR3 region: CASSRGNTEAFF. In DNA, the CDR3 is TGTGCCAGTAGTCGGGGGAACACTGAAGCTTTCTTT.

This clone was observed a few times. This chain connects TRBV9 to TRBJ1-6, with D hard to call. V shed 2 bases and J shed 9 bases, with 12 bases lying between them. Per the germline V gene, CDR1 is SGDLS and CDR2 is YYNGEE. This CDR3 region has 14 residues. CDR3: CASSVDPDGSPLHF. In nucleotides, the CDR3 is TGTGCCAGCAGCGTGGACCCAGACGGTTCACCCCTCCACTTT.

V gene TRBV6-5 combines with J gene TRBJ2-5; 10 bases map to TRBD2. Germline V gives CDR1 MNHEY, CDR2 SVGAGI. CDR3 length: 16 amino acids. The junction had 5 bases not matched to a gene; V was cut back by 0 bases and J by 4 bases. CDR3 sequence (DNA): TGTGCCAGCAGTTACTCAAGGGGACTAGCGTTAGAGACCCAGTACTTC. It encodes CASSYSRGLALETQYF.

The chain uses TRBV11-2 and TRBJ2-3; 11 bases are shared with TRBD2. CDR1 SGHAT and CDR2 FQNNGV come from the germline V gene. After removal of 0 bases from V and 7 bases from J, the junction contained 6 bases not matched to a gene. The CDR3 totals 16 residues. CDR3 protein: CASSLDHTSGGHTQYF. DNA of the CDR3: TGTGCCAGCAGCTTAGATCACACTAGCGGGGGACATACGCAGTATTTT. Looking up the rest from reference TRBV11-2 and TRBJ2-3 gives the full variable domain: EAGVAQSPRYKIIEKRQSVAFWCNPISGHATLYWYQQILGQGPKLLIQFQNNGVVDDSQLPKDRFSAERLKGVDSTLKIQPAKLEDSAVYLCASSLDHTSGGHTQYFGPGTRLTVL.

CDR3 bases: TGTGCCAGCAGCACCCGGGACACCTACAGCACAGATACGCAGTATTTT. Translated: CASSTRDTYSTDTQYF. V is TRBV7-2 and J is TRBJ2-3; the D gene is possibly TRBD1 (6 bases). With 5 bases removed from V and 0 bases from J, the gap between germline ends came to 15 bases. This CDR3 contains 16 residues. In germline, CDR1 is SGHTA, CDR2 FQGNSA.

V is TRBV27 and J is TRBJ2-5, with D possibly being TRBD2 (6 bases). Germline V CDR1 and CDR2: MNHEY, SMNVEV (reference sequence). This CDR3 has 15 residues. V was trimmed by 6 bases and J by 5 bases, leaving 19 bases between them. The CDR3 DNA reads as TGTGCCAGCAGCAAGGGTCGCGGGGCAGGGGAGACCCAGTACTTC. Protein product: CASSKGRGAGETQYF.

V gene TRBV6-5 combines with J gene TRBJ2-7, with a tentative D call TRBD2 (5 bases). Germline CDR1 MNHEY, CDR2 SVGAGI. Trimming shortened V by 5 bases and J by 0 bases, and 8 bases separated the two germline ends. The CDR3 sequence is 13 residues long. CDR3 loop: CASSRDHSYEQYF. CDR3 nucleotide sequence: TGTGCCAGCAGTCGGGATCACTCCTACGAGCAGTACTTC.

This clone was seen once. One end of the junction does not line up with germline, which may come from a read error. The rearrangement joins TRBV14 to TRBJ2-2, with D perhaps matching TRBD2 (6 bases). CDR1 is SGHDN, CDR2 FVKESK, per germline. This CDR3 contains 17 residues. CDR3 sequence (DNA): TGTGCCAGCAGCCAAGATCGCGGCAGGGACTTCACCAGGGAGCTGTTTTTT. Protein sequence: CASSQDRGRDFTRELFF.

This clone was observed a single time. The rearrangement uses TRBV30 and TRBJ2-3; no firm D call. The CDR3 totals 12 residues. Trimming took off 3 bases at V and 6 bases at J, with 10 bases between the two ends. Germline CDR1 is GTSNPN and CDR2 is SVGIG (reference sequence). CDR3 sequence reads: CAWREIGDTQYF. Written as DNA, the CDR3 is TGTGCCTGGAGAGAAATCGGGGATACGCAGTATTTT. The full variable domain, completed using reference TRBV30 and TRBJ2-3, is SQTIHQWPATLVQPVGSPLSLECTVEGTSNPNLYWYRQAAGRGLQLLFYSVGIGQISSEVPQNLSASRPQDRQFILSSKKLLLSDSGFYLCAWREIGDTQYFGPGTRLTVL.